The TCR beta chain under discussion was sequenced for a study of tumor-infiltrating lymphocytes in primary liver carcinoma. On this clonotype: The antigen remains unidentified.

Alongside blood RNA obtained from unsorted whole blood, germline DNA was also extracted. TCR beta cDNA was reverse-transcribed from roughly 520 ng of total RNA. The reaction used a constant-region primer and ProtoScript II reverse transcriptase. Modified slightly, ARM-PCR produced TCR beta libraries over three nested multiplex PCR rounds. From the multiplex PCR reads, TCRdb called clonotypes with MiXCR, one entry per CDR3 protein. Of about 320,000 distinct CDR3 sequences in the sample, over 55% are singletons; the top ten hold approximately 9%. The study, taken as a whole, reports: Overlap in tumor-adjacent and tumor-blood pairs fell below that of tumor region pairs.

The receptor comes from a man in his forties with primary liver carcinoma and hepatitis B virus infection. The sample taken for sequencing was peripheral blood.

The CDR3 nucleotides are TGCAGCGCTGCACGGCAGGCCTACGAGCAGTACTTC. Its translation is CSAARQAYEQYF. The chain recombines TRBV29-1 with TRBJ2-7; D ambiguous. The CDR3 is made up of 12 amino acids. Trimming left V 7 bases short and J 2 bases short, with 12 bases between. The germline V gene has CDR1 SQVTM and CDR2 ANQGSEA.